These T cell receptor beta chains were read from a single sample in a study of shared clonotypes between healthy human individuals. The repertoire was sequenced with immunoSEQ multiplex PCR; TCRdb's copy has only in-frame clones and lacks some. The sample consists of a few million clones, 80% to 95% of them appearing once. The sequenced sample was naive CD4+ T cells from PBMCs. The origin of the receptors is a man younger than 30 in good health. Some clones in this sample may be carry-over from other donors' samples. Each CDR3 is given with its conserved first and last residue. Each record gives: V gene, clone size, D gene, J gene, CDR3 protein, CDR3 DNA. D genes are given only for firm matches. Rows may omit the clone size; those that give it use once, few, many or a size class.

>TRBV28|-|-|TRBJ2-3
CASSLALTDTQYF
TGTGCCAGCAGTTTAGCCCTCACAGATACGCAGTATTTT
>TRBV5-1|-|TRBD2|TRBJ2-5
CASRPRGGRIQETQYF
TGCGCCAGCAGACCCCGGGGGGGGCGTATACAAGAGACCCAGTACTTC
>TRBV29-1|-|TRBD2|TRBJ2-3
CSVPEWRENGDTQYF
TGCAGCGTGCCTGAATGGCGGGAGAACGGAGATACGCAGTATTTT
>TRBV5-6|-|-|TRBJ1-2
CASSLERGNGYTF
TGTGCCAGCAGCTTGGAAAGGGGCAATGGCTACACCTTC
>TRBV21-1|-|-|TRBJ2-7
CASSVGTPSREQYF
TGTGCCAGCAGCGTGGGGACCCCCAGTCGAGAGCAGTACTTC
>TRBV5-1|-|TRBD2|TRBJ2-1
CASSSEPGGWYNEQFF
TGCGCCAGCAGCTCGGAACCGGGAGGGTGGTACAATGAGCAGTTCTTC
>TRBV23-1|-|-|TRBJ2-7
CASSQEGPYEQYF
TGCGCCAGCAGTCAAGAGGGGCCCTACGAGCAGTACTTC
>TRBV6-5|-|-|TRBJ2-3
CASSYAPGPTQYF
TGTGCCAGCAGTTACGCCCCTGGGCCTACGCAGTATTTT
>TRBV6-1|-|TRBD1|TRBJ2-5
CASSGTGGPQETQYF
TGTGCCAGCAGTGGGACAGGGGGCCCTCAAGAGACCCAGTACTTC
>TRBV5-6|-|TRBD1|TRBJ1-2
CASSRDRASYGYTF
TGTGCCAGCAGCCGGGACAGAGCGTCTTATGGCTACACCTTC
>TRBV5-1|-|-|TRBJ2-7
CASRLIPGTTPYEQYF
TGCGCCAGCCGTTTAATACCCGGGACAACCCCCTACGAGCAGTACTTC
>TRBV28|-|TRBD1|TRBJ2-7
CASRRLDRDANEQYF
TGTGCCAGCAGAAGACTGGACAGGGACGCCAACGAGCAGTACTTC
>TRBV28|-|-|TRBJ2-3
CASSLWGRGTDTQYF
TGTGCCAGCAGTTTATGGGGCCGGGGCACAGATACGCAGTATTTT
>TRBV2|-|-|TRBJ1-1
CASSDQAGNTEAFF
TGTGCCAGCAGTGATCAGGCAGGGAACACTGAAGCTTTCTTT
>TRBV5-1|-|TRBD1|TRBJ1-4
CASSQGQGSEKLFF
TGCGCCAGCAGCCAAGGACAGGGAAGCGAAAAACTGTTTTTT
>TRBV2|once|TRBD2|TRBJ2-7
CASSPKGLAYEQYF
TGTGCCAGCAGTCCAAAGGGACTAGCCTACGAGCAGTACTTC
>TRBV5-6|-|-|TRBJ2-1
CASSLGFRTIYNEQFF
TGTGCCAGCAGCTTGGGCTTCAGGACTATCTACAATGAGCAGTTCTTC
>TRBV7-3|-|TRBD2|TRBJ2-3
CASSLGLAGGVTDTQYF
TGTGCCAGCAGTCTGGGACTAGCGGGTGGGGTTACAGATACGCAGTATTTT
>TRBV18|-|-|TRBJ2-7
CASSPGLLWYDEVQYF
TGTGCCAGCTCACCTGGACTCTTGTGGTACGATGAGGTGCAGTACTTC
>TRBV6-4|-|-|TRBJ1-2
CASSSGQHTGYTF
TGTGCCAGCAGTTCTGGACAGCACACAGGCTACACCTTC
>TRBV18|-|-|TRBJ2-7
CASSPDSGSYEQYF
TGTGCCAGCTCTCCGGACTCCGGGTCCTACGAGCAGTACTTC
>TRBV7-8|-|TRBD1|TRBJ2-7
CASSLMPGQRSYEQYF
TGTGCCAGCAGCTTAATGCCGGGACAGAGGTCCTACGAGCAGTACTTC
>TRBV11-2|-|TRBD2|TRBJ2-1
CASSTTSGGAYNEQFF
TGTGCCAGCAGCACCACTAGCGGGGGTGCCTACAATGAGCAGTTCTTC
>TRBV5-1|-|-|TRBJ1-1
CASREGVNTEAFF
TGCGCCAGCAGGGAGGGGGTGAACACTGAAGCTTTCTTT
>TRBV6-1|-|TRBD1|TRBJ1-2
CASSEGGTGAGYGYTF
TGTGCCAGCAGTGAAGGCGGAACAGGGGCGGGATATGGCTACACCTTC
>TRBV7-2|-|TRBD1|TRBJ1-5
CASSLEGTGLRPQHF
TGTGCCAGCAGCTTAGAGGGGACAGGGCTACGGCCCCAGCATTTT
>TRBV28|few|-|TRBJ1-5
CASSTSYSNQPQHF
TGTGCCAGCAGTACAAGTTATAGCAATCAGCCCCAGCATTTT
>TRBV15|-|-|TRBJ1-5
CATSRAPRSNQPQHF
TGTGCCACCAGCAGAGCCCCAAGATCCAATCAGCCCCAGCATTTT
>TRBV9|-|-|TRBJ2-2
CASSVVVGFNTGELFF
TGTGCCAGCAGCGTAGTGGTAGGGTTTAACACCGGGGAGCTGTTTTTT
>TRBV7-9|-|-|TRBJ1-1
CASSQVIRPRAFF
TGTGCCAGCAGCCAAGTTATACGGCCAAGAGCTTTCTTT
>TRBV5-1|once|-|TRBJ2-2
CASSFAGLNTGELFF
TGCGCCAGCAGCTTCGCGGGCCTGAACACCGGGGAGCTGTTTTTT
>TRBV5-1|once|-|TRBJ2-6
CASSPDSGANVLTF
TGCGCCAGCAGCCCGGACTCTGGGGCCAACGTCCTGACTTTC
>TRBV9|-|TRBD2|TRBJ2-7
CASSVGRGSYEQYF
TGTGCCAGCAGCGTTGGGCGGGGGTCCTACGAGCAGTACTTC
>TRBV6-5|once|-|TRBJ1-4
CASSDRSNEKLFF
TGTGCCAGCAGCGATAGATCTAATGAAAAACTGTTTTTT